The T cell receptor beta chain under discussion was sequenced for a study of T cells in localized non-small cell lung cancer. Study results and caveats: Adjacent lung exhibited a median of about 56 among the 100 most abundant tumor clones. Exceeding tumor, uninvolved adjacent lung had the highest T cell clonality.

Sequenced by immunoSEQ multiplex PCR; TCRdb stores in-frame clones only, minus some. Of tens of thousands of clones detected, roughly 86% appear once; the ten largest clones hold 3.5% to 4%. Remarks on this clone: The antigen remains undetermined.

Germline V lookup: CDR1 SGHTA, CDR2 FQGNSA. The CDR3 loop spans 14 amino acids. Trimming removed 5 bases from V and 2 bases from J; junction bases left unmatched: 5. The chain combines TRBV7-2 with TRBJ2-7; 8 positions match TRBD1. This clonotype was sampled from a man between 18 and 50 years old with stage I lung adenocarcinoma. Sequenced material: peripheral blood, taken before any cancer treatment. The CDR3 loop is CASSPSGGTYEQYF. Written as DNA, the CDR3 is TGTGCCAGCAGCCCATCAGGGGGCACCTACGAGCAGTACTTC. The entire variable domain, with the rest obtained from reference TRBV7-2 and TRBJ2-7, is as follows: GAGVSQSPSNKVTEKGKDVELRCDPISGHTALYWYRQSLGQGLEFLIYFQGNSAPDKSGLPSDRFSAERTGGSVSTLTIQRTQQEDSAVYLCASSPSGGTYEQYFGPGTRLTVT.